This TCR beta chain was observed in a study of T cell responses to AZD1222 COVID-19 vaccine. The table came from immunoSEQ multiplex PCR; TCRdb's copy has only in-frame clones and leaves some out. The repertoire includes around 120,000 clones, roughly 88% of them detected once, and about 1.6% sits in the top ten. Germline values: CDR1 SNHLY, CDR2 FYNNEI. With 6 bases clipped from V and 4 bases from J, the junction kept 9 bases outside the gene matches. The CDR3 totals 16 residues. The TCR was taken from an adult in good health. This specimen consisted of peripheral blood, obtained on day 0 of AZD1222 vaccination. V usage is TRBV2 and J usage is TRBJ2-3, with 11 bases identical to TRBD2. The CDR3 sequence: CASRLTSGSRADTQYF. CDR3 nucleotide sequence: TGTGCCAGCAGGTTAACTAGCGGGAGTAGGGCAGATACGCAGTATTTT. Variable domain in full (rest from reference TRBV2 and TRBJ2-3): EPEVTQTPSHQVTQMGQEVILRCVPISNHLYFYWYRQILGQKVEFLVSFYNNEISEKSEIFDDQFSVERPDGSNFTLKIRSTKLEDSAMYFCASRLTSGSRADTQYFGPGTRLTVL.